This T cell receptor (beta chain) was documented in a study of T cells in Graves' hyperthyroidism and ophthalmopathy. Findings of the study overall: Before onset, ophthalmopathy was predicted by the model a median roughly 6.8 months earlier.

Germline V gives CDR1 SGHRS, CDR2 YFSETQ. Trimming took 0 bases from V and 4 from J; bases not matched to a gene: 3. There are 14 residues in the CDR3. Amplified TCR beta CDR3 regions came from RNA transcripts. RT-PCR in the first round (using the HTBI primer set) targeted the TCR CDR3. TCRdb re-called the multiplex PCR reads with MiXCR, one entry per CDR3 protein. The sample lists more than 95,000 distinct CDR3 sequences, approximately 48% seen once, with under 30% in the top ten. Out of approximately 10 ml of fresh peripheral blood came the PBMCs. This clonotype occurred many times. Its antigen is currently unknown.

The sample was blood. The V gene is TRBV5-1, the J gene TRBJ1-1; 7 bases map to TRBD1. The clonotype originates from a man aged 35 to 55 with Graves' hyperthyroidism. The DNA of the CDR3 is TGCGCCAGCAGCTTGGGACAGGGAATCACTGAAGCTTTCTTT. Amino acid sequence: CASSLGQGITEAFF.